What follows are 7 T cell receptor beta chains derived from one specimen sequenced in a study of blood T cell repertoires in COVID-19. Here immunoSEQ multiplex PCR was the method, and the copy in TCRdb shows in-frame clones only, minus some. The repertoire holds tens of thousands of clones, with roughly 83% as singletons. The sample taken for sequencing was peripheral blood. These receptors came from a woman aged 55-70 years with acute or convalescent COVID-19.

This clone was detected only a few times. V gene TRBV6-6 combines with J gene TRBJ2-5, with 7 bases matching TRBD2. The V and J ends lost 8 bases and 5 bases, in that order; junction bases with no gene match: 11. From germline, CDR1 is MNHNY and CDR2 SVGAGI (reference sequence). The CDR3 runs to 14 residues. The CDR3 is CASYLGGGSETQYF. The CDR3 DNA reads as TGTGCCAGCTATCTCGGCGGGGGTAGCGAGACCCAGTACTTC.

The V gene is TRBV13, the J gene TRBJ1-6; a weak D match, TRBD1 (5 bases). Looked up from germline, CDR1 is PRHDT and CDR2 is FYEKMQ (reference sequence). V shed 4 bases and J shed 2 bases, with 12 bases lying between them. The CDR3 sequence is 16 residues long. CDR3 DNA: TGTGCCAGCAGCTCCGCCCAGGGTCCCTATAATTCACCCCTCCACTTT. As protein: CASSSAQGPYNSPLHF. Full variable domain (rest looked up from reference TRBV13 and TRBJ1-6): AAGVIQSPRHLIKEKRETATLKCYPIPRHDTVYWYQQGPGQDPQFLISFYEKMQSDKGSIPDRFSAQQFSDYHSELNMSSLELGDSALYFCASSSAQGPYNSPLHFGNGTRLTVT.

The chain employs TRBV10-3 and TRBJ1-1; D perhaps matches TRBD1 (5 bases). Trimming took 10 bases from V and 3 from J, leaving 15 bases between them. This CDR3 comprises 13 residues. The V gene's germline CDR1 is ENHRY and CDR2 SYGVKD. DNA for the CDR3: TGTGCCACCCTTCACGGGGGACACACTGAAGCTTTCTTT. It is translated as CATLHGGHTEAFF.

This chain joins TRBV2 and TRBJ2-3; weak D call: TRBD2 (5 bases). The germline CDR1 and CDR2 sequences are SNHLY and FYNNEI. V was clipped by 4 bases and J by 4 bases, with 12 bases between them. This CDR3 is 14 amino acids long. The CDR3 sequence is CASSVAVGADTQYF. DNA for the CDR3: TGTGCCAGCAGTGTCGCGGTCGGGGCAGATACGCAGTATTTT.

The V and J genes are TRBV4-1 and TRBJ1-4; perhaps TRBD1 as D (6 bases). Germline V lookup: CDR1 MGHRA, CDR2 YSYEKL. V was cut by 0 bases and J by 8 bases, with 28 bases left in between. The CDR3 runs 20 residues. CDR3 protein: CASSQEILGAYRPQAEKLFF. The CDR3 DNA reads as TGCGCCAGCAGCCAAGAGATTCTGGGGGCGTATCGTCCGCAGGCGGAAAAACTGTTTTTT.

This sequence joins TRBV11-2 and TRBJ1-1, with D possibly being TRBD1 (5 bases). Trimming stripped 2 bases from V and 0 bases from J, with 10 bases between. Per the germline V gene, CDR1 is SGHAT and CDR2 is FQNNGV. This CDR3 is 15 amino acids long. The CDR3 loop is CASSLTGMMNTEAFF. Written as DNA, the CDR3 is TGTGCCAGCAGCTTAACAGGAATGATGAACACTGAAGCTTTCTTT.

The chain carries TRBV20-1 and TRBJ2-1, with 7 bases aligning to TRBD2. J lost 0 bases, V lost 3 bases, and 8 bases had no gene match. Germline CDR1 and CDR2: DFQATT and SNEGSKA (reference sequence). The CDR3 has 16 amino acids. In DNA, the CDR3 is TGCAGTGCTAGTATGCTAGGCGGGAGCTCCTACAATGAGCAGTTCTTC. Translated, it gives CSASMLGGSSYNEQFF.